A selection of T cell receptor beta chains follows, all from one sample in a study of T cell responses to AZD1222 COVID-19 vaccine. Repertoires were generated with immunoSEQ multiplex PCR, while TCRdb's copy carries only in-frame clones and drops some. Among about 180,000 clones listed, roughly 94% were seen once. The source material was peripheral blood, sampled 28 days after the second AZD1222 dose. These receptors all come from an adult who received the AZD1222 COVID-19 vaccine. Each CDR3 is given with its conserved first and last residue. A D gene is named only where the DNA matches it firmly. Size values are once, few and many counts, or a class for expanded clones, and some rows have none.

16 . TRBJ2-7 TRBV3-1/TRBV3-2 . TGTGCCAGCAGCCGGTCAGTGACAGGCATACCCTACGAGCAGTACTTC CASSRSVTGIPYEQYF
19 . TRBJ2-2 TRBV5-1 TRBD2 TGCGCCAGCAGCATCCAACCGGGACTAGCGGGAGAGGGCACCGGGGAGCTGTTTTTT CASSIQPGLAGEGTGELFF
13 . TRBJ1-3 TRBV6-5 . TGTGCCAGCACCTCTCAGGGTTCAAACACCATATATTTT CASTSQGSNTIYF
13 . TRBJ1-1 TRBV5-5 . TGTGCCAGCAGCGTGGGTCCGAACACTGAAGCTTTCTTT CASSVGPNTEAFF
14 . TRBJ2-1 TRBV5-6 TRBD2 TGTGCCAGCACCCCAGCGGGAGAGTACAATGAGCAGTTCTTC CASTPAGEYNEQFF
15 . TRBJ2-7 TRBV11-2 TRBD2 TGTGCCAGCAGCCCTAGCGGGGGGGCCGGCTACGAGCAGTACTTC CASSPSGGAGYEQYF
14 . TRBJ1-2 TRBV4-1 . TGCGCCAGCAAGGGAGGAGGAGGCGACTATGGCTACACCTTC CASKGGGGDYGYTF
16 . TRBJ1-2 TRBV28 . TGTGCCAGCAGTTCAAGTCGGGGCTACTACTACTATGGCTACACCTTC CASSSSRGYYYYGYTF
15 . TRBJ2-7 TRBV6-1 . TGTGCCAGCAGTTCCCCCCCAGGGGCCTCCTACGAGCAGTACTTC CASSSPPGASYEQYF
15 once TRBJ1-3 TRBV12-5 . TGTGCTAGTGGTTTGGGCAGGGACTCTGGAAACACCATATATTTT CASGLGRDSGNTIYF
15 . TRBJ2-1 TRBV2 TRBD2 TGTGCCAGCAGCCGGGGGGAATCAGCCTACAATGAGCAGTTCTTC CASSRGESAYNEQFF
11 . TRBJ2-7 TRBV3-1/TRBV3-2 . TGTGCCAGCAGCCAGCAGAACGAGCAGTACTTC CASSQQNEQYF
14 . TRBJ1-2 TRBV28 . TGTGCCAGCAGTTTCTCGCAGGGGCGCGATGGCTACACCTTC CASSFSQGRDGYTF
14 . TRBJ2-7 TRBV7-9 TRBD1 TGTGCCAGCAGCTACGGACAGGATACTTACGAGCAGTACTTC CASSYGQDTYEQYF
17 . TRBJ2-1 TRBV7-8 TRBD2 TGTGCCAGCAGCTTAAATCCTAGCGGGAGGGCCTACAATGAGCAGTTCTTC CASSLNPSGRAYNEQFF
13 once TRBJ2-1 TRBV12-3/TRBV12-4 TRBD2 TGTGCCAGCACTGGTAGCGGGGGGGATGAGCAGTTCTTC CASTGSGGDEQFF